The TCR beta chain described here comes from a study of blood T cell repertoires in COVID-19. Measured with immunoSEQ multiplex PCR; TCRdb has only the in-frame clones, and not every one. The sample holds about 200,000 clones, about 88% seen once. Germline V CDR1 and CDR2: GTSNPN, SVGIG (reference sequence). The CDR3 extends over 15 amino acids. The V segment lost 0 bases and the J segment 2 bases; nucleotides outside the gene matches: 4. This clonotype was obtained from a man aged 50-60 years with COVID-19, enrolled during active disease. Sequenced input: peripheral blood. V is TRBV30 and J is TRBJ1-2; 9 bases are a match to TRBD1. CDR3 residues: CAWSVQGAWNYGYTF. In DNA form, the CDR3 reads TGTGCCTGGAGTGTACAGGGGGCATGGAACTATGGCTACACCTTC.